The entry below describes one TCR beta chain. TCRdb's copy holds only in-frame clones and misses some; the assay was immunoSEQ multiplex PCR. The sample holds fewer than 200,000 clones, roughly 84% seen once. The data are from a study of blood T cell repertoires in COVID-19. The sample comprised peripheral blood. The TCR comes from a woman in her forties or fifties with COVID-19, enrolled during active disease.

Here the CDR3 reads CASSASQVQPQHF. The CDR3 region has the DNA TGCGCCAGCAGTGCGAGCCAAGTCCAGCCCCAGCATTTT. The chain uses TRBV10-1 and TRBJ1-5; no clear D gene. The CDR3 totals 13 residues. Trimming removed 4 bases from V and 7 bases from J, with 11 bases in between. Germline V gives CDR1 WNHNN, CDR2 SYGVQD (reference sequence).